The next 17 T cell receptor beta chains were all read from a single sample in a study of naive and memory T cell subsets. Both TRBC1 and TRBC2 were covered by a beta constant-region primer of two equimolar oligonucleotides. The ligated cDNA underwent four PCR rounds using SP2 and nested alpha and beta constant-region primers. TCRdb reanalysed the UMI-ligation and nested PCR reads using MiXCR and keeps one entry per CDR3 protein. In the table there are 85,000 or so distinct CDR3 sequences, around 9% of which are singletons. The specimen sequenced was naive CD8+ T cells from blood. Source of these receptors: a human donor in good health.

This clonotype was observed a few times. This chain links TRBV28 with TRBJ2-5; perhaps TRBD1 as D (6 bases). From germline, CDR1 is MDHEN and CDR2 SYDVKM. V lost 5 bases, J lost 4 bases, and 11 bases lay in between. The CDR3 totals 13 residues. The DNA of the CDR3 is TGTGCCAGCAGTCCTCAGGGGAGAGAGACCCAGTACTTC. Translation gives CASSPQGRETQYF.

CDR3 region: CASSGRTNYGYTF. DNA for the CDR3: TGTGCCAGCAGCGGGAGAACAAACTATGGCTACACCTTC. This chain uses TRBV2 with TRBJ1-2; D ambiguous. The V gene lost 6 bases and the J gene lost 2 bases, with 10 bases spanning the gap. This CDR3 contains 13 residues. Germline V lookup: CDR1 SNHLY, CDR2 FYNNEI.

The table lists this clonotype with many counts. This chain links TRBV5-4 with TRBJ1-1, with a tentative D call TRBD1 (6 bases). The CDR3 sequence is 12 residues long. Trimming cost V 5 bases and J 1 base, with 6 bases left between them. Germline V lookup: CDR1 SGHNT, CDR2 YYREEE (reference sequence). The CDR3 sequence: CASRQGNTEAFF. The CDR3 DNA is TGTGCCAGCAGACAGGGGAACACTGAAGCTTTCTTT.

This clonotype has at least ten counts. The chain has TRBV20-1 and TRBJ2-7, with 12 bases aligning to TRBD1. Germline-derived CDR1 and CDR2 are DFQATT and SNEGSKA (reference sequence). The CDR3 extends over 18 amino acids. Trimming took 3 bases from V and 3 from J; bases not matched to a gene: 15. CDR3 in DNA: TGCAGTGCTAGGGCGCAAAACCCTGGGACAGGGGGCTACTACGAGCAGTACTTC. Translated: CSARAQNPGTGGYYEQYF.

V and J are TRBV7-8 and TRBJ2-5, with D perhaps assigned TRBD1 or TRBD2 (5 bases each). The V end lost 2 bases, the J end lost 5 bases, and 15 bases lay between the germline ends. The CDR3 sequence is 15 residues long. Germline-derived CDR1 and CDR2 are SGHVS and FQNEAQ. CDR3 loop: CASSLRSGPSETQYF. The CDR3 coding sequence is TGTGCCAGCAGCTTACGGTCGGGGCCGAGTGAGACCCAGTACTTC.

Ten or more counts support this clonotype. V is TRBV3-1 and J is TRBJ1-2; D is unresolved. CDR1 LGHDT and CDR2 YNNKEL come from the germline V gene (reference sequence). The CDR3 consists of 14 residues. V lost 4 bases to trimming and J lost 8 bases, with 17 bases between them. Here the CDR3 reads CASSRKTGRGGYTF. The DNA for the CDR3 is TGTGCCAGCAGCCGAAAGACGGGTCGAGGAGGCTACACCTTC.

The V call is TRBV4-3, the J call TRBJ2-1, with D perhaps matching TRBD1 (6 bases). The germline V and J ends were trimmed by 4 bases and 4 bases, with 14 bases remaining between them. CDR1 and CDR2 from the germline V gene are LGHNA and YSLEER. This CDR3 spans 15 amino acids. CDR3 residues: CASSLSRGGYNEQFF. The CDR3 bases are TGCGCCAGCAGCCTCAGCCGAGGGGGTTACAATGAGCAGTTCTTC.

The chain uses TRBV7-9 and TRBJ2-5; TRBD1 is a possible D gene (6 bases). CDR1 is SEHNR and CDR2 is FQNEAQ in the germline V gene (reference sequence). The CDR3 extends over 14 amino acids. V was pared by 3 bases and J by 1 base, with 9 bases between. CDR3 amino acids: CASSFAGVQETQYF. DNA for the CDR3: TGTGCCAGCAGCTTTGCAGGGGTCCAAGAGACCCAGTACTTC.

Of note for this clonotype: This may arise from a read error, as a much more abundant clone is one base away. The chain carries TRBV29-1 and TRBJ2-7; 7 bases map to TRBD1. V lost 6 bases, J lost 2 bases, and 7 bases stayed unmatched. The V gene's germline CDR1 is SQVTM and CDR2 ANQGSEA. This CDR3 has 13 residues. The chain's CDR3 is CSVRGTATYEQYF. DNA of the CDR3: TGCAGCGTCAGAGGGACAGCTACCTACGAGCAGTACTTC.

This clonotype showed up many times. The chain uses TRBV7-8 and TRBJ2-7; D possibly corresponds to TRBD2 (6 bases). Germline values: CDR1 SGHVS, CDR2 FQNEAQ. The germline V and J ends were trimmed by 1 base and 6 bases, with 16 bases remaining between them. The CDR3 loop spans 15 amino acids. The CDR3 protein is CASSLVGLPTLEQYF. In DNA form, the CDR3 reads TGTGCCAGCAGCTTAGTGGGACTCCCGACCCTCGAGCAGTACTTC.

The sample holds a few counts of this clonotype. V is TRBV9 and J is TRBJ2-2, with 10 nucleotides matching TRBD2. This CDR3 spans 17 amino acids. The germline gives CDR1 SGDLS, CDR2 YYNGEE. V trimming: 1 base; J trimming: 4 bases; junction bases outside the gene matches: 7. In DNA, the CDR3 is TGTGCCAGCAGCGTACCCCTAGCGGGAGATTCCACCGGGGAGCTGTTTTTT. This sequence encodes CASSVPLAGDSTGELFF.

This clonotype was found a few times. V is TRBV10-3 and J is TRBJ2-1, with 8 bases aligning to TRBD1. V lost 4 bases to trimming and J lost 5 bases; unmatched junction nucleotides: 10. In germline, CDR1 is ENHRY, CDR2 SYGVKD. This CDR3 spans 16 amino acids. The CDR3 coding sequence is TGTGCCATCAGTGCCCCGGACAGGGTACCCCACAATGAGCAGTTCTTC. As protein: CAISAPDRVPHNEQFF.

This clonotype has at least ten counts. The V gene is TRBV4-3, the J gene TRBJ1-1; tentative D call: TRBD1 (5 bases). The germline CDR1 and CDR2 sequences are LGHNA and YSLEER. V gave up 2 bases and J gave up 10 bases, with 20 bases separating them. The CDR3 has 15 residues. The CDR3 DNA follows: TGCGCCAGCAGCCAAAAAACAGATTCCAACGGGGGAGCTTTCTTT. This codes for CASSQKTDSNGGAFF.

This clonotype was recorded at least ten times. The rearrangement uses TRBV6-6 and TRBJ1-1; possibly TRBD1 for D (6 bases). CDR1 and CDR2 from the germline V gene are MNHNY and SVGAGI (reference sequence). The CDR3 consists of 16 residues. Trimming removed 4 bases at V and 5 bases at J, with 20 bases between. CDR3 protein: CASSSRTVRAGTEAFF. The CDR3 region has the DNA TGTGCCAGCAGTTCCCGGACAGTCCGGGCAGGTACTGAAGCTTTCTTT.

The table lists this clonotype with a few counts. This chain joins TRBV20-1 and TRBJ2-7; D perhaps matches TRBD2 (6 bases). The CDR3 totals 16 residues. Trimming removed 5 bases at V and 3 bases at J, with 23 bases between. Germline V gives CDR1 DFQATT, CDR2 SNEGSKA (reference sequence). The chain's CDR3 is CSAGGDSRLKIYEQYF. The DNA for the CDR3 is TGCAGTGCTGGCGGGGACTCCCGGCTCAAAATCTACGAGCAGTACTTC.

For this clonotype: It may be a read error: a sequence one base away is much more abundant. V is TRBV27 and J is TRBJ1-5, with D possibly being TRBD1 (6 bases). The germline V gene encodes CDR1 MNHEY and CDR2 SMNVEV (reference sequence). CDR3 size: 14 residues. V was pared by 10 bases and J by 5 bases, with 18 bases between. CDR3 amino acids: CATSRGGSYQPQHF. CDR3 nucleotides: TGTGCCACTTCCAGAGGGGGGTCCTATCAGCCCCAGCATTTT.

This clonotype was seen ten or more times. The chain is built from TRBV29-1 and TRBJ2-7; 7 positions match TRBD1. Germline trimming cut 6 bases from V and 4 bases from J; bases unmatched to any gene: 9. The CDR3 totals 13 residues. From germline, CDR1 is SQVTM and CDR2 ANQGSEA. The CDR3 protein is CSVERDSPYEQYF. The CDR3 region has the DNA TGCAGCGTAGAGAGGGACAGCCCTTACGAGCAGTACTTC.